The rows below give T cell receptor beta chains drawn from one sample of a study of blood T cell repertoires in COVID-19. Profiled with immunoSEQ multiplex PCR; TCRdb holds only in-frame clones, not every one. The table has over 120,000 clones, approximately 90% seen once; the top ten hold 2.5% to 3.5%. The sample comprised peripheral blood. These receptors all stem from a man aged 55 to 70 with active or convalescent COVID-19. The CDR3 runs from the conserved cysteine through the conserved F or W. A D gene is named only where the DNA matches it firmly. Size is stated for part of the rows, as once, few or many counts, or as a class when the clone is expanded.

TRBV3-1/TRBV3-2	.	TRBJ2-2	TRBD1	CASSQGGDRGSGELFF	TGTGCCAGCAGCCAGGGAGGGGACAGGGGCTCCGGGGAGCTGTTTTTT
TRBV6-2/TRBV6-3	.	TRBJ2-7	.	CASSSERVSSYEQYF	TGTGCCAGCAGTTCCGAGAGGGTGAGCTCCTACGAGCAGTACTTC
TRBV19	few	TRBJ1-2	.	CASRGLRTMGYTF	TGTGCCAGTCGGGGTCTTCGAACTATGGGCTACACCTTC
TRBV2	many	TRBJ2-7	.	CASGGPFSYEQYF	TGTGCCAGCGGGGGCCCTTTCTCCTACGAGCAGTACTTC
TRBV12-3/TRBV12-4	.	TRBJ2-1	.	CASSLENPGQFF	TGTGCCAGCAGTTTAGAGAACCCAGGGCAGTTCTTC
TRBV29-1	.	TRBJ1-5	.	CSGFTQGLDSNQPQHF	TGCAGCGGCTTTACGCAGGGGCTCGATAGCAATCAGCCCCAGCATTTT
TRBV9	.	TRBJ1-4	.	CASSVGPGGNEKLFF	TGTGCCAGCAGCGTAGGACCGGGAGGTAATGAAAAACTGTTTTTT
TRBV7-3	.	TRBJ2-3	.	CASSTRVGTDTQYF	TGTGCCAGCAGTACCAGGGTGGGCACAGATACGCAGTATTTT
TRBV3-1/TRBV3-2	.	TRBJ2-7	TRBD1	CASSLLRDSEQYF	TGTGCCAGCAGCCTCCTCCGGGACAGTGAGCAGTACTTC
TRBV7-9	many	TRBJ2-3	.	CASSEGSYGTDTQYF	TGTGCCAGCAGCGAGGGTTCATATGGCACAGATACGCAGTATTTT
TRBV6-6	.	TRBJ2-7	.	CASSSPLYEQYF	TGTGCCAGCAGTTCCCCCCTTTACGAGCAGTACTTC
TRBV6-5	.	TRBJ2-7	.	CASSYGGGPLYEQYF	TGTGCCAGCAGTTACGGTGGAGGACCCCTCTACGAGCAGTACTTC
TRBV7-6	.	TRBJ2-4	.	CASSLVGQRKNIQYF	TGTGCCAGCAGCTTAGTAGGACAGCGCAAAAACATTCAGTACTTC
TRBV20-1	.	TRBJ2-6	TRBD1	CSASVPGGSASGANVLTF	TGCAGTGCTAGTGTCCCAGGGGGCTCCGCCTCTGGGGCCAACGTCCTGACTTTC
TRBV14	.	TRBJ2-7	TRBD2	CASRASGSEQYF	TGTGCCAGCAGGGCCAGCGGGAGTGAGCAGTACTTC
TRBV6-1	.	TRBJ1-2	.	CASSVSLTLQNRGYTF	TGTGCCAGCAGTGTTAGCCTAACACTCCAAAATAGGGGCTACACCTTC
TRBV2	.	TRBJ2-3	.	CASGGAFTDTQYF	TGTGCCAGCGGGGGGGCGTTCACAGATACGCAGTATTTT
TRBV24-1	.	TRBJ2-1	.	CATIKGEPHTYDEQFF	TGTGCCACCATTAAGGGGGAACCCCATACATACGATGAGCAGTTCTTC
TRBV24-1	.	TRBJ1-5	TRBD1	CATSEAGQGELWPQHF	TGTGCCACCAGTGAGGCTGGACAGGGCGAGCTCTGGCCCCAGCATTTT
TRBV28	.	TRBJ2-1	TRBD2	CASSQTSGPYNEQFF	TGTGCCAGCAGTCAAACTAGCGGACCCTACAATGAGCAGTTCTTC
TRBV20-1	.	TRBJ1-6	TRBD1	CSASGTGGPSYNSPLHF	TGCAGTGCTAGTGGGACAGGGGGCCCCTCCTATAATTCACCCCTCCACTTT
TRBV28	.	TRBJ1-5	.	CASRRQINQPQHF	TGTGCCAGCAGGAGACAGATAAATCAGCCCCAGCATTTT
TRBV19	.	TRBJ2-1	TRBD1	CASSITGTGTNEQFF	TGTGCCAGTAGTATTACCGGGACAGGGACCAATGAGCAGTTCTTC
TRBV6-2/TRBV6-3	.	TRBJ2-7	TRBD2	CASSYRTSGASYEQYF	TGTGCCAGCAGTTACAGGACTAGCGGGGCCTCCTACGAGCAGTACTTC
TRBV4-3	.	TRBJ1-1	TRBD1	CASSQVLTGRTEAFF	TGCGCCAGCAGCCAAGTTTTGACAGGGCGGACTGAAGCTTTCTTT
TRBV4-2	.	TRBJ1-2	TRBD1	CASSQESDRLLSGYTF	TGTGCCAGCAGCCAAGAATCGGACAGGTTGCTTAGTGGCTACACCTTC
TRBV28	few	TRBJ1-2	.	CASARAYYGYTF	TGTGCCAGCGCCAGGGCCTACTATGGCTACACCTTC
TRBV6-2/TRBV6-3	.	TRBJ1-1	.	CASSYSTRGMDTEAFF	TGTGCCAGCAGTTACTCGACTCGGGGAATGGACACTGAAGCTTTCTTT
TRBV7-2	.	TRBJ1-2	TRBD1	CASTLTGAGGYTF	TGTGCCAGCACCCTGACAGGGGCCGGGGGCTACACCTTC
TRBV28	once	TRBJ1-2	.	CASSTPSQGGYTF	TGTGCCAGCAGTACCCCCTCACAGGGCGGCTACACCTTC
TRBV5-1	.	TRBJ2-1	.	CASSLGGSSYNEQFF	TGCGCCAGCAGCTTGGGTGGGAGCTCCTACAATGAGCAGTTCTTC
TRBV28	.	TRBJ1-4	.	CASIGGNNEKLFF	TGTGCCAGCATCGGGGGGAATAATGAAAAACTGTTTTTT
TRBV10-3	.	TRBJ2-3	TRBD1	CAISSRQGARDTQYF	TGTGCCATCAGTTCACGGCAGGGGGCGCGGGATACGCAGTATTTT
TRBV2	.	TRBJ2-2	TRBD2	CASTRGRGTGELFF	TGTGCCAGCACTCGCGGGAGGGGCACCGGGGAGCTGTTTTTT
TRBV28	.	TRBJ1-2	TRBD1	CASSPGGGGHGYTF	TGTGCCAGCAGCCCCGGAGGAGGGGGCCATGGCTACACCTTC
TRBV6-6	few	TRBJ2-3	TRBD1	CASSHPNRGLGAQYF	TGTGCCAGCAGTCACCCGAACAGGGGCCTGGGAGCGCAGTATTTT
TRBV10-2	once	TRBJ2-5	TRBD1	CASRDRVSQETQYF	TGCGCCAGCAGGGACAGGGTTTCTCAAGAGACCCAGTACTTC
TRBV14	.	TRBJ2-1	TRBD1	CASSQVVRTGGHEQFF	TGTGCCAGCAGCCAAGTCGTTAGGACAGGGGGCCATGAGCAGTTCTTC
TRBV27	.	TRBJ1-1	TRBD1	CASSSRTGINTEAFF	TGTGCCAGCAGTTCTCGGACAGGGATCAACACTGAAGCTTTCTTT
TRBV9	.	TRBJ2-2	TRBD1	CASSVGRTGIGELFF	TGTGCCAGCAGCGTAGGTCGGACAGGGATCGGGGAGCTGTTTTTT
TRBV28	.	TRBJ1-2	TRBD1	CASSRMTGGAYGYTF	TGTGCCAGCAGCCGCATGACAGGGGGCGCCTATGGCTACACCTTC
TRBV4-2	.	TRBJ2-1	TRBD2	CASSHPPNGGLALHEQFF	TGTGCCAGCAGCCATCCTCCTAATGGGGGACTAGCTTTACATGAGCAGTTCTTC
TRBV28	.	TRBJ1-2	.	CASSPAPGEGYTF	TGTGCCAGCTCGCCGGCCCCAGGGGAAGGCTACACCTTC